This T cell receptor (beta chain) was obtained from a study of Ad26.COV2.S vaccination and SARS-CoV-2 variants. Study-level information: The vaccine Ad26.COV2.S was put into the muscle once, or twice with 56 days between. Study results and caveats: Measures of TCR breadth and depth may have fallen short of total T cell responses. Vaccine recipients and placebo recipients showed similar non-spike TCR breadth.

Germline CDR1 is LGHNA and CDR2 is YNFKEQ. CDR3 size: 15 residues. Trimming stripped 3 bases from V and 4 bases from J, with 13 bases between. This clone was counted a single time. Antigen: not known. Indicated treatment: over 15 received Ad26.COV2.S at low or high dose, single or two shots; 5 received placebo; per-sample allocation not given. Collection of samples fell on day 63 after the first vaccine or placebo injection. Expressing Wuhan-strain SARS-CoV-2 spike, an Ad26 vector served as the vaccine. TCRdb keeps only in-frame clones here, not all; method: immunoSEQ multiplex PCR. The sample gives roughly 400,000 clones, around 90% of which show up once; 4.3% is in the top ten.

This clonotype originated in a person between 18 and 60 years old who received the Ad26.COV2.S COVID-19 vaccine or a placebo. Sequences were derived from peripheral blood, sampled in a trial of Ad26.COV2.S vaccine versus placebo. The chain uses TRBV4-2 and TRBJ2-1; D tentatively reads TRBD1 or TRBD2 (5 bases each). CDR3 sequence (DNA): TGTGCCAGCAGCCATTTCCGGGACGCATACAATGAGCAGTTCTTC. This encodes CASSHFRDAYNEQFF.